One sample yielded the 25 T cell receptor beta chains listed below, sequenced in a study of T cell responses to AZD1222 COVID-19 vaccine. The assay was immunoSEQ multiplex PCR, and TCRdb's table has in-frame clones only and misses some. Here the sample spans roughly 70,000 clones, 82% being singletons. The specimen was peripheral blood, collected on day 0 of AZD1222 vaccination. The receptors were sampled from an adult in good health.

This sequence joins TRBV2 and TRBJ1-2; 7 bases are a match to TRBD1. The V segment lost 4 bases and the J segment 5 bases; nucleotides outside the gene matches: 7. This CDR3 is built from 14 residues. Germline assignment: CDR1 SNHLY and CDR2 FYNNEI. The CDR3 loop is CASSVSGTAYGYTF. The CDR3 DNA follows: TGTGCCAGCAGTGTCTCAGGGACAGCATATGGCTACACCTTC.

Of note for this clone: Distinct nucleotide sequences in the sample also encode this CDR3. The chain couples TRBV12-3 or TRBV12-4 to TRBJ2-2; D is unresolved. The CDR3 has 11 amino acids. The V gene lost 2 bases and the J gene lost 6 bases, with 1 base spanning the gap. CDR3 loop: CASSLSGELFF. The CDR3 bases are TGTGCCAGCAGTTTATCCGGGGAGCTGTTTTTT.

The chain combines TRBV19 with TRBJ1-4, with D perhaps TRBD1 (5 bases). The CDR3 sequence is 16 residues long. With 6 bases removed from V and 0 bases from J, the gap between germline ends came to 14 bases. Per the germline V gene, CDR1 is LNHDA and CDR2 is SQIVND (reference sequence). The CDR3 spells CASRDPTDATNEKLFF. The CDR3 nucleotides read TGTGCCAGTAGGGATCCGACAGATGCAACTAATGAAAAACTGTTTTTT.

CDR3 amino acids: CASSYSHGRGADTQYF. DNA of the CDR3: TGTGCCAGCAGTTACTCACACGGTCGGGGGGCAGATACGCAGTATTTT. The rearrangement links TRBV6-5 to TRBJ2-3, with 7 bases aligning to TRBD2. V trimming: 0 bases; J trimming: 4 bases; junction bases outside the gene matches: 7. Germline values: CDR1 MNHEY, CDR2 SVGAGI. The CDR3 contains 16 residues.

This clone turned up a few times. The gene calls are TRBV28 and TRBJ1-5; D gene ambiguous. The CDR3 runs to 14 residues. Germline V gives CDR1 MDHEN, CDR2 SYDVKM. V dropped 7 bases and J dropped 0 bases, with 10 bases sitting between them. CDR3 in DNA: TGTGCCAGCACCCCTGGAGATAGCAATCAGCCCCAGCATTTT. Its translation is CASTPGDSNQPQHF.

The CDR3 is CASSPYHKGCLYGYTF. CDR3 DNA sequence: TGTGCCAGCAGTCCTTATCACAAAGGGTGCCTCTATGGCTACACCTTC. The rearrangement links TRBV12-1 to TRBJ1-2. TRBV12-1 is tagged as a pseudogene. The CDR3 totals 16 residues.

The chain employs TRBV10-3 and TRBJ2-7; D call uncertain. Trimming stripped 2 bases from V and 3 bases from J, with 8 bases between. Looked up from germline, CDR1 is ENHRY and CDR2 is SYGVKD. The CDR3 length is 13 residues. The CDR3 loop reads CAISEVPDYEQYF. The CDR3 DNA is TGTGCCATCAGTGAGGTTCCAGACTACGAGCAGTACTTC.

This chain uses TRBV15 with TRBJ2-7, with TRBD1 matching 7 bases. The CDR3 length is 13 residues. V lost 1 base to trimming and J lost 3 bases; unmatched junction nucleotides: 0. Looked up from germline, CDR1 is LNHNV and CDR2 is YYDKDF (reference sequence). For the CDR3, the DNA is TGTGCCACCAGCAGAGGGGACAGCTACGAGCAGTACTTC. Protein product: CATSRGDSYEQYF. Full variable domain (outside the CDR3, taken from reference TRBV15 and TRBJ2-7): DAMVIQNPRYQVTQFGKPVTLSCSQTLNHNVMYWYQQKSSQAPKLLFHYYDKDFNNEADTPDNFQSRRPNTSFCFLDIRSPGLGDTAMYLCATSRGDSYEQYFGPGTRLTVT.

This clone was detected only once. The chain links TRBV11-2 to TRBJ2-7; TRBD2 agrees at 8 bases. The germline V gene encodes CDR1 SGHAT and CDR2 FQNNGV. V shed 5 bases, J shed 2 bases, and the junction held 2 bases outside the gene matches. The CDR3 contains 13 residues. CDR3 bases: TGTGCCAGCAGCCAGGGACTAGCCTACGAGCAGTACTTC. It codes for CASSQGLAYEQYF.

The chain carries TRBV13 and TRBJ2-7; possibly TRBD1 for D (5 bases). The CDR3 runs 16 residues. Germline CDR1 reads PRHDT; CDR2 reads FYEKMQ (reference sequence). Between the trimmed V and J ends, which lost 3 bases and 0 bases, there was a span of 15 bases. This CDR3 is CASSFHRLTSSYEQYF. The DNA for the CDR3 is TGTGCCAGCAGCTTCCACAGGTTGACCAGCTCCTACGAGCAGTACTTC.

The chain recombines TRBV4-1 with TRBJ2-7, with 9 bases matching TRBD2. With V trimmed by 3 bases and J by 2 bases, 2 bases remained unmatched. The CDR3 has 14 residues. In germline, CDR1 is MGHRA, CDR2 YSYEKL. The CDR3 DNA sequence: TGCGCCAGCAGCCAGGTAGCGGGGGCCTACGAGCAGTACTTC. Amino acid sequence: CASSQVAGAYEQYF.

The CDR3, as DNA: TGTGCCAGCAGTGAAATGGGTGACAGTCCCTACGAGCAGTACTTC. Its translation: CASSEMGDSPYEQYF. The chain uses TRBV2 and TRBJ2-7; D is perhaps TRBD1 (5 bases). CDR1 and CDR2 from the germline V gene are SNHLY and FYNNEI. Trimming left V 2 bases short and J 2 bases short, with 13 bases between. CDR3 length equals 15 residues.

In this sample, this clone turned up a few times. The rearrangement links TRBV18 to TRBJ2-3; 10 bases are a match to TRBD2. This CDR3 spans 15 amino acids. The germline V gene has CDR1 KGHSH and CDR2 LQKENI. V shed 3 bases and J 2 bases; nucleotides not matched to a gene: 2. The CDR3 bases are TGTGCCAGCTCACCCGGACTAGCGGCCACAGATACGCAGTATTTT. This gives the protein CASSPGLAATDTQYF.

V is TRBV29-1 and J is TRBJ2-7; D possibly corresponds to TRBD1 (5 bases). Looked up from germline, CDR1 is SQVTM and CDR2 is ANQGSEA. V gave up 4 bases and J gave up 6 bases, with 13 bases separating them. The CDR3 runs to 12 residues. The chain's CDR3 is CSVAAQGPEQYF. The CDR3 DNA reads as TGCAGCGTTGCCGCCCAGGGCCCCGAGCAGTACTTC.

This clone was observed a handful of times. The rearrangement joins TRBV30 to TRBJ2-2; D gene uncertain. This CDR3 spans 16 amino acids. Germline assignment: CDR1 GTSNPN and CDR2 SVGIG (reference sequence). Between the trimmed V and J ends, which lost 4 bases and 8 bases, there was a span of 23 bases. CDR3 residues: CAWKASLAGYFGELFF. The CDR3 bases are TGTGCCTGGAAGGCCTCCTTGGCAGGCTATTTTGGGGAGCTGTTTTTT.

The V call is TRBV6-5, the J call TRBJ2-5, with a possible D match to TRBD2 (6 bases). V was cut by 7 bases and J by 3 bases, with 9 bases left in between. The germline CDR1 and CDR2 sequences are MNHEY and SVGAGI. The CDR3 totals 12 residues. CDR3 coding DNA: TGTGCCAGCACGGGAGCTGAAGAGACCCAGTACTTC. Protein: CASTGAEETQYF.

The chain carries TRBV27 and TRBJ2-3, with 7 bases fitting TRBD1. Germline CDR1 is MNHEY and CDR2 is SMNVEV (reference sequence). V shed 3 bases and J 2 bases; nucleotides not matched to a gene: 5. The CDR3 runs to 15 residues. As DNA, the CDR3 is TGTGCCAGCAGTTTTTACAGGGGAAACACAGATACGCAGTATTTT. Amino acid sequence: CASSFYRGNTDTQYF.

This rearrangement joins TRBV3-1 (or the pseudogene TRBV3-2) to TRBJ1-6; D is perhaps TRBD1 (5 bases). The V and J ends lost 0 bases and 9 bases respectively, with 6 bases between them. The CDR3 covers 13 residues. Germline CDR1 reads LGHDT; CDR2 reads YNNKEL (reference sequence). CDR3 DNA: TGTGCCAGCAGCCAAGAGGGGACTTCACCCCTCCACTTT. Translation: CASSQEGTSPLHF.

This chain links TRBV5-1 with TRBJ1-2; D is unresolved. CDR3 length: 15 amino acids. The V gene's germline CDR1 is SGHRS and CDR2 YFSETQ. The V and J ends lost 1 base and 1 base respectively, with 11 bases between them. CDR3 in amino acids: CASSLSSSNNYGYTF. As DNA, the CDR3 is TGCGCCAGCAGCTTGTCCAGCAGTAATAACTATGGCTACACCTTC.

This sequence joins TRBV5-6 and TRBJ1-2; 9 bases line up with TRBD1. Germline V lookup: CDR1 SGHDT, CDR2 YYEEEE. With V trimmed by 4 bases and J by 7 bases, 8 bases remained unmatched. The CDR3 contains 14 residues. The CDR3 loop is CASSIPGTGSGYTF. In DNA form, the CDR3 reads TGTGCCAGCAGCATTCCCGGGACAGGGTCTGGCTACACCTTC.

This clone was seen once. The chain links TRBV5-6 to TRBJ2-3; 7 bases align to TRBD1. V trimming: 4 bases; J trimming: 4 bases; junction bases outside the gene matches: 12. The CDR3 is made up of 16 amino acids. Germline CDR1 is SGHDT and CDR2 is YYEEEE. The CDR3 loop reads CASSPETGLVADTQYF. The CDR3 DNA reads as TGTGCCAGCAGCCCCGAGACAGGGCTCGTCGCAGATACGCAGTATTTT.

This clone is a singleton in its sample. V gene TRBV6-1 combines with J gene TRBJ2-7; D gene uncertain. V was clipped by 1 base and J by 2 bases, with 3 bases between them. In germline, CDR1 is MNHNS, CDR2 SASEGT. This CDR3 has 12 residues. This chain's CDR3 is CASSEGTYEQYF. The CDR3 nucleotides read TGTGCCAGCAGTGAAGGGACCTACGAGCAGTACTTC.

CDR3 sequence reads: CAIRPGGSETQYF. CDR3 coding DNA: TGTGCCATCAGACCGGGGGGTTCGGAGACCCAGTACTTC. The chain is built from TRBV10-3 and TRBJ2-5; TRBD2 matches 7 bases. Germline V CDR1 and CDR2: ENHRY, SYGVKD. This CDR3 contains 13 residues. V was clipped by 6 bases and J by 5 bases; unmatched bases: 6.

The rearrangement uses TRBV27 and TRBJ2-7; D is unclear. Trimming stripped 5 bases from V and 4 bases from J, with 15 bases between. The CDR3 spans 14 residues. Per the germline V gene, CDR1 is MNHEY and CDR2 is SMNVEV (reference sequence). CDR3 loop: CASSPLPRPYEQYF. The CDR3 DNA is TGTGCCAGCAGTCCACTCCCGAGGCCTTACGAGCAGTACTTC.

V is TRBV3-1 (or the pseudogene TRBV3-2) and J is TRBJ2-7; no reliable D call. Germline V gene data show CDR1 as LGHDT and CDR2 as YNNKEL (reference sequence). CDR3 length: 9 residues. Trimming left V 8 bases short and J 5 bases short, with 4 bases between. The CDR3 reads CASGDEQYF. The CDR3 coding sequence is TGTGCCAGCGGGGACGAGCAGTACTTC.